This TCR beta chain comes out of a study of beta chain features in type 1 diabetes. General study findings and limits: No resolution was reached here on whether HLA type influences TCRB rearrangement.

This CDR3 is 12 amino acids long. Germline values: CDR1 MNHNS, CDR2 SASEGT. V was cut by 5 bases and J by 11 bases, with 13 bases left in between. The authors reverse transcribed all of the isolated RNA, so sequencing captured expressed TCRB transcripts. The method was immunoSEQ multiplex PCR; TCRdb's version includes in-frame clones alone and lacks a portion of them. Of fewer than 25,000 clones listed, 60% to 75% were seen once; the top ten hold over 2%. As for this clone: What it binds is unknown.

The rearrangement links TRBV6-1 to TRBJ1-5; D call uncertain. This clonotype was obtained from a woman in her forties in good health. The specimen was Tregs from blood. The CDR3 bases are TGTGCCAGCAGTCCAGGACTGCGGGCCCAGCATTTT. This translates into CASSPGLRAQHF.